The clone carrying this T cell receptor beta chain is hyperexpanded in the sample. Its target is not known. The CDR3 totals 13 residues. Germline CDR1 and CDR2: SGHVS and FQNEAQ. Trimming pared 3 bases from V and 5 bases from J, leaving 10 bases between. The sample belongs to a study of vaccination and CD4 T cells after COVID-19. At the level of the study: Post-COVID sampling occurred a median approximately 100 days after diagnosis (range 35 to 161).

As for treatment: roughly 10-day PBMC culture with coronavirus spike peptide pools or control peptides (ViraFEST assay). Gathering of the CD4+ T cells, from the unexposed donor, took place before the COVID-19 pandemic (2011-2018). Broader study findings: The median proportion of reactive clones detected only post-vaccination in convalescent patients was 85% to 90%.

The Oncomine TCR Beta short-read assay was applied to DNA of cultured CD4+ T cells. TCRdb ran MiXCR on the PCR reads and lists one entry per CDR3 protein. The sample comprises several thousand distinct CDR3 sequences, less than 65% of which are singletons, and approximately 34% rests with the top ten. J is TRBJ2-5 and V is TRBV7-8; D is possibly TRBD2 (5 bases). Material: CD4+ T cells from blood, cultured in vitro. The TCR was taken from a human donor in good health. The CDR3 loop is CASSFRRRETQYF. CDR3 DNA sequence: TGTGCCAGCAGCTTTCGTCGGAGGGAGACCCAGTACTTC.